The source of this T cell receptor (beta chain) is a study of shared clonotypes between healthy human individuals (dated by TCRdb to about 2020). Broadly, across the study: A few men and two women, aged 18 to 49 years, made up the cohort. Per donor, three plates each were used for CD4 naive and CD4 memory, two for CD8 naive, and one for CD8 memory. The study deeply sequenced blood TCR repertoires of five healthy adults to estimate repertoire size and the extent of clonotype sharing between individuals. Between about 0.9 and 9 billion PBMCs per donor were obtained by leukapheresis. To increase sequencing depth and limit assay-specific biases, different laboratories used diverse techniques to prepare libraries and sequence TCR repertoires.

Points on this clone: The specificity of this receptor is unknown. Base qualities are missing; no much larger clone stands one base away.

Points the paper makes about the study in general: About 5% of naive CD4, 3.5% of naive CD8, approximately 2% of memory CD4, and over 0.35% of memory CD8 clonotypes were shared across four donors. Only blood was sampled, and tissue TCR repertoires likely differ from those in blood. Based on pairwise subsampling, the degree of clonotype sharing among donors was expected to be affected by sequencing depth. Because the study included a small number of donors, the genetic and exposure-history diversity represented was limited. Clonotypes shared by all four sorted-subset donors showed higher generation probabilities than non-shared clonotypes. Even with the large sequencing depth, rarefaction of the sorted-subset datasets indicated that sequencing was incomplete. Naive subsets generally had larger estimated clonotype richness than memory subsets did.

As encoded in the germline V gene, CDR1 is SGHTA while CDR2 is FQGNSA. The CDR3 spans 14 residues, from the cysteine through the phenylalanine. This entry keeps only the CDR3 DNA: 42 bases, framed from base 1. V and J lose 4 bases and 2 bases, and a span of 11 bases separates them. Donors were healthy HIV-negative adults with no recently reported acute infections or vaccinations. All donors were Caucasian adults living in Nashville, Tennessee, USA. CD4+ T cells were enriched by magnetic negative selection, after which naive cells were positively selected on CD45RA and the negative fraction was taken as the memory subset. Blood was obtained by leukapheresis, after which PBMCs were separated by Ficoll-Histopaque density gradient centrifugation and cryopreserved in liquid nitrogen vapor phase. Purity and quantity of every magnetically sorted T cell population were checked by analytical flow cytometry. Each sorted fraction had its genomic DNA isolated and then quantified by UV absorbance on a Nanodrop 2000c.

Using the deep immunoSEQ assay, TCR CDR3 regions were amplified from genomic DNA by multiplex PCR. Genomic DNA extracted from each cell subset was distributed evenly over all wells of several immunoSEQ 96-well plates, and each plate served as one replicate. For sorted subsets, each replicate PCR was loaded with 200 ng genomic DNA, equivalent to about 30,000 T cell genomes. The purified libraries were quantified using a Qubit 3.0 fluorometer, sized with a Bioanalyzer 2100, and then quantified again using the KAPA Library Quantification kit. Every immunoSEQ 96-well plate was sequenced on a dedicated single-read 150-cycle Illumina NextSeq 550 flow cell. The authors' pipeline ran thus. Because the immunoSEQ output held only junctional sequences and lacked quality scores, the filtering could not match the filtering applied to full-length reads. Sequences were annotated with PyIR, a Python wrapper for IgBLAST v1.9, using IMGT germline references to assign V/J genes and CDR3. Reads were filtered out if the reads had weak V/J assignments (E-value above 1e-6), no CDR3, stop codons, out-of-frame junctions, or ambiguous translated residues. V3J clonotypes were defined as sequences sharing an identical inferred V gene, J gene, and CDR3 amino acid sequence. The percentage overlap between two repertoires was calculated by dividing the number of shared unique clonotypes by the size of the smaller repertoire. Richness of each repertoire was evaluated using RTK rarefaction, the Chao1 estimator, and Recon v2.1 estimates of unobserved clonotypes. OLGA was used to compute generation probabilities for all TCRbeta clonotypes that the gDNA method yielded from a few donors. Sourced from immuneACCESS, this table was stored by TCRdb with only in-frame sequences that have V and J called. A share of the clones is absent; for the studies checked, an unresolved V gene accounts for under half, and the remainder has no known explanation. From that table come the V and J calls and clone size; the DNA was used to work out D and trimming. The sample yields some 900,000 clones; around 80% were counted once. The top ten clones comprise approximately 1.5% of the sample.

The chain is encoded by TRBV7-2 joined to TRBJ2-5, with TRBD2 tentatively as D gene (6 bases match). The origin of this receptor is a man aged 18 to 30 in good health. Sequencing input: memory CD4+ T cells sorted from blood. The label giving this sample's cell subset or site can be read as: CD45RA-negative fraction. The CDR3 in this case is CASSSNRGQETQYF. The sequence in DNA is TGTGCCAGCAGCTCCAACCGGGGGCAAGAGACCCAGTACTTC.